The text below deals with one T cell receptor (beta chain). This table comes from immunoSEQ multiplex PCR, and its TCRdb copy is limited to in-frame clones, with some not included. The table has roughly 68,000 clones, less than 90% seen once. This record belongs to a study of blood T cell repertoires in COVID-19. About the research overall: Samples of COVID-19 (acute and convalescent) were obtained from the United States, Italy and Spain.

This CDR3 spans 12 amino acids. The germline V gene has CDR1 SNHLY and CDR2 FYNNEI. Deletions cut 3 bases from V and 5 bases from J, with 5 bases between. The V gene is TRBV2, the J gene TRBJ2-1, with D possibly matching TRBD1 (5 bases). The TCR comes from a man aged 50-60 years with active COVID-19. Sample: peripheral blood. The CDR3 DNA sequence: TGTGCCAGCAGTGACAGGGACAATGAGCAGTTCTTC. This codes for CASSDRDNEQFF.